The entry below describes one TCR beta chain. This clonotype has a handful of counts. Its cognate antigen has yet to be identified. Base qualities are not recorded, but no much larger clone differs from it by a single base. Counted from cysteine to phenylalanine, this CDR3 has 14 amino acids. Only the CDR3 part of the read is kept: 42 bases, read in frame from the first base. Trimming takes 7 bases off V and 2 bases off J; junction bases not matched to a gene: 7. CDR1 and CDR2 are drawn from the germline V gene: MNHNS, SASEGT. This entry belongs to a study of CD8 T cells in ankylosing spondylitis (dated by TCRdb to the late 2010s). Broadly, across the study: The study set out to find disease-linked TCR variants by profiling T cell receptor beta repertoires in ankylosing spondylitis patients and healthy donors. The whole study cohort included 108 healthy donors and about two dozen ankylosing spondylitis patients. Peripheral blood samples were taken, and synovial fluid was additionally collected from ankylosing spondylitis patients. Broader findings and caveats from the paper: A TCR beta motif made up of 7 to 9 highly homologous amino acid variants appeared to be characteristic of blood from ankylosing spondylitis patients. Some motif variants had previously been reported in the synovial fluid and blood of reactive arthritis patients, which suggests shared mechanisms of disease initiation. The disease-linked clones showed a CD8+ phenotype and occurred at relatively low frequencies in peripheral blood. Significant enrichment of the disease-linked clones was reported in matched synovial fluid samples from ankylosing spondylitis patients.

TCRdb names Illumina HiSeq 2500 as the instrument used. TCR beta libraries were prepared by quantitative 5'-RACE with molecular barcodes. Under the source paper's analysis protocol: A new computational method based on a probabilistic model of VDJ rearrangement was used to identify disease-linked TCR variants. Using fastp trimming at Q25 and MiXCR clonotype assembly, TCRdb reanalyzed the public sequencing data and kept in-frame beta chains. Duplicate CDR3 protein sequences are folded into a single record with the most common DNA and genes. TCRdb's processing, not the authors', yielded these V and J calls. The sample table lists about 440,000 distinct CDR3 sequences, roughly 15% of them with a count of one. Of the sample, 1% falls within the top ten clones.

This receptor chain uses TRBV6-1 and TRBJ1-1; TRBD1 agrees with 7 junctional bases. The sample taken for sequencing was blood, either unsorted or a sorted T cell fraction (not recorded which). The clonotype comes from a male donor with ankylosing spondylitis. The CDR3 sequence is CASTDRRINTEAFF. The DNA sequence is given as TGTGCCAGCACGGACAGGAGAATAAACACTGAAGCTTTCTTT.